This T cell receptor (beta chain) was obtained from a study of shared clonotypes between healthy human individuals. The study, taken as a whole, reports: Despite large depth, sorted-subset datasets appeared incompletely sequenced.

The CDR3 totals 14 residues. V lost 6 bases, J lost 0 bases, and 12 bases lay in between. Germline CDR1 is SNHLY and CDR2 is FYNNEI. Sequenced by immunoSEQ multiplex PCR; TCRdb stores in-frame clones only, minus some. This sample has millions of clones, with around 96% found just once. Of note for this clone: Its target is unknown.

CD45RO-negative cells were positively selected for CCR7, leaving out terminally differentiated effector memory CD45RA+ cells. V gene TRBV2 combines with J gene TRBJ2-7; D may be TRBD2 (7 bases). The sequence was collected from a young man in good health. The sequenced material came from naive CD8+ T cells sorted from blood. The CDR3 nucleotides read TGTGCCAGCAGGGGGGGGCCGCTCTCCTACGAGCAGTACTTC. Its translation is CASRGGPLSYEQYF.